This record covers a single TCR beta chain. No antigen is known for it. This CDR3 has 13 amino acids. CDR1 is SQVTM, CDR2 ANQGSEA, per germline. Trimming took 6 bases from V and 1 from J, leaving 9 bases between them. The sample belongs to a study of cytomegalovirus exposure and HLA in healthy donors. The study ran its PCR with 60 Vbeta and 13 Jbeta primers. Assay: immunoSEQ multiplex PCR; the TCRdb copy retains only in-frame clones and omits some. Here the sample spans 90,000 to 120,000 clones, roughly three quarters being singletons. Study outcomes and limitations: DRB1 showed the most TCR associations and HLA-C the fewest in a later analysis, as rates varied by HLA locus.

This chain joins TRBV29-1 and TRBJ2-2; a weak D match, TRBD1 (6 bases). This TCR came from a woman aged 45 to 65 in good health and CMV-seropositive. Sequencing was performed on PBMCs. The DNA of the CDR3 is TGCAGCGTCGAGGGACAGAACACCGGGGAGCTGTTTTTT. As protein: CSVEGQNTGELFF.